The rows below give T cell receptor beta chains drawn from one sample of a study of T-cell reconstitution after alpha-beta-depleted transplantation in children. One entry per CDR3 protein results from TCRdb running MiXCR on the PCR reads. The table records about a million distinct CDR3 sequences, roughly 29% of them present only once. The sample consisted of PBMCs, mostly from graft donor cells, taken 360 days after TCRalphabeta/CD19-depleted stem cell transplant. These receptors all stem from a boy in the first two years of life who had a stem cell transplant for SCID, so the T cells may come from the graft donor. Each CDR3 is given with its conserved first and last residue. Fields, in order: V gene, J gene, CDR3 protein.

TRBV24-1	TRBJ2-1	CATSVSRGTYNEQFF
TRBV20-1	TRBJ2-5	CSAFRGFGETQYF
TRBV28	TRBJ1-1	CASSFSGRGAPLEAFF
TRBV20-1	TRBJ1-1	CSAEGTGAINTEAFF
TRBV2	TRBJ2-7	CASSVQGREQYF
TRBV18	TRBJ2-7	CASSPPGTGGTYEQYF
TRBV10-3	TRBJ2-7	CAISESRQGNDEQYF
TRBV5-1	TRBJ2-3	CASSLRAGDTDTQYF
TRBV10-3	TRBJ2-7	CAISESWYLWRETYEQYF
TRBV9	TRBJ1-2	CASSPPAGSPNYGYTF
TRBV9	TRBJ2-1	CASSGNALAGVNEQFF
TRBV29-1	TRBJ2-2	CSVRDSLTGELFF
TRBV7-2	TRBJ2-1	CASSSPPFYNEQFF
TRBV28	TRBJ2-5	CASRLQGAPLQETQYF
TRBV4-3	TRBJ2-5	CASSQKNQETQYF
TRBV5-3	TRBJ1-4	CAGYREDEKLFF
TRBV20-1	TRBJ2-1	CSARAQSSGVFNEQFF
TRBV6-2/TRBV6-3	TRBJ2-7	CASSYHRGTYEQYF
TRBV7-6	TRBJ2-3	CASSPQAASGLPTQYF
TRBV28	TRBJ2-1	CASRDTGAGEQFF
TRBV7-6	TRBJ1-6	CASSSSDRDNSPLHF
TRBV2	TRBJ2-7	CASSLDTGPYYEQYF
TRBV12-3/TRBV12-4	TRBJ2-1	CASSRSSSGQFF
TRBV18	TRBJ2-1	CASSPRTATSGGEQFF
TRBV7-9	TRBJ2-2	CASSLGTAGKNTGELFF
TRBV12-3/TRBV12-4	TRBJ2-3	CASRPGQGATDTQYF
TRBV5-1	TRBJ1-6	CASSLTPGSKGPLHF
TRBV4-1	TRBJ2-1	CASSQEIAGGYNEQFF
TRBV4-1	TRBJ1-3	CASSQERAEWGFGNTIYF
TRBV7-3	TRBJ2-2	CASSPSSSGRNTGELFF
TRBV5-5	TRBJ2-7	CASSLSGGLTGEQYF
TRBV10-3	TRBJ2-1	CAISESRGGTTNEQFF
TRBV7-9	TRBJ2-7	CASSSGHREQYF
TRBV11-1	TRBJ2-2	CASSFEPVRDSNTGELFF
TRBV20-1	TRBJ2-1	CSARAPPWSWSSSYNEQFF
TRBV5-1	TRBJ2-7	CASSLLRQTYEQYF
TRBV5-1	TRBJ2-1	CASSLFPSGGFNEQFF
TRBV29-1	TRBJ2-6	CSVAGWDTSGANVLTF
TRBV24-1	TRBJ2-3	CATRTSGGSDTQYF
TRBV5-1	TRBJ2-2	CASSLVSSPNTGELFF
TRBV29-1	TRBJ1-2	CSVARPQSSPNYGYTF
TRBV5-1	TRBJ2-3	CASSLEVAGTQYF
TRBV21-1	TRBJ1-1	CASSKVGRPEAFF
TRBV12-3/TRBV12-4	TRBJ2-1	CASSFIARAENEQFF
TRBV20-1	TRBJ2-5	CSARLAGGRRETQYF